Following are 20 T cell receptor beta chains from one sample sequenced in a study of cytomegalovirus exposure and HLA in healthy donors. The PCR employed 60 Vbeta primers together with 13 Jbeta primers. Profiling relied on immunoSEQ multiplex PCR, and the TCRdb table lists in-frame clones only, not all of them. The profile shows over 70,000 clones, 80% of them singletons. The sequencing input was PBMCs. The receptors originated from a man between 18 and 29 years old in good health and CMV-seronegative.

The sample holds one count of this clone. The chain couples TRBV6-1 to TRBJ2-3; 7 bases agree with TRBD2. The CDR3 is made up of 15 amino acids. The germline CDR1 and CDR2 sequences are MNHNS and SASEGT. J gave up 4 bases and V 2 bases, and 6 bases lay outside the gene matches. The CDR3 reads CASSESLAAPDTQYF. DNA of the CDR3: TGTGCCAGCAGTGAATCCCTAGCGGCCCCAGATACGCAGTATTTT.

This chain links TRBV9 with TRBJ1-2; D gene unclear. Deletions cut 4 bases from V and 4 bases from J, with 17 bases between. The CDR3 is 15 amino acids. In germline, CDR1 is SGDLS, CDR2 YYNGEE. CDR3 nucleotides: TGTGCCAGCAGCCGAGGAGATCCCGCTCGCTATGGCTACACCTTC. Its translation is CASSRGDPARYGYTF.

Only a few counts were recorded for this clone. The chain's CDR3 is CASSVPRGTDSPLHF. CDR3 bases: TGTGCCAGCAGTGTTCCCAGGGGTACGGATTCACCCCTCCACTTT. The V and J genes are TRBV6-1 and TRBJ1-6, with D maybe TRBD1 (6 bases). CDR1 and CDR2 (germline): MNHNS, SASEGT. The CDR3 runs 15 residues. V lost 4 bases and J lost 8, with 15 bases in between.

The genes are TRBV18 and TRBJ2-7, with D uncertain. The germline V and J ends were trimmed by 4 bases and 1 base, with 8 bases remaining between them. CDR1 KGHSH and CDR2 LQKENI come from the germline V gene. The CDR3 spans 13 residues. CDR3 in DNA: TGTGCCAGCTCACAAGCTCTGTCCTACGAGCAGTACTTC. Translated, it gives CASSQALSYEQYF.

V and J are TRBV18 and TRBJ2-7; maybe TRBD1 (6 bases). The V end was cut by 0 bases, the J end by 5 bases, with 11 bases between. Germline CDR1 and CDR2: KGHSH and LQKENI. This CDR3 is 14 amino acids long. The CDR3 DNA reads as TGTGCCAGCTCACCACCTTCAGGACAGAACGAGCAGTACTTC. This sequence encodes CASSPPSGQNEQYF.

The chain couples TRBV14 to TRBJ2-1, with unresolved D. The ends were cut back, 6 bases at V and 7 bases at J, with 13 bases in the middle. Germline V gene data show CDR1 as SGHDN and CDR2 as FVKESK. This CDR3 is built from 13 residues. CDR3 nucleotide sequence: TGTGCCAGCAGGAGAGTAGCCTCGAATGAGCAGTTCTTC. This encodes CASRRVASNEQFF.

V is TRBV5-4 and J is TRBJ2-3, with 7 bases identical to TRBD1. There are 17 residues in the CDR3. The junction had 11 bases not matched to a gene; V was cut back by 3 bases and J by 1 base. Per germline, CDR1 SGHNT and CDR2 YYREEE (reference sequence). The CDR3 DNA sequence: TGTGCCAGCAGCTCTAAAACAGGGGCGCGGGGCACAGATACGCAGTATTTT. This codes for CASSSKTGARGTDTQYF.

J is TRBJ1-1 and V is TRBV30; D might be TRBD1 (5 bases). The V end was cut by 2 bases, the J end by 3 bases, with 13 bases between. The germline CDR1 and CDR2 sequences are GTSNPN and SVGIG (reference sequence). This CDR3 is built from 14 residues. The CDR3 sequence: CAWSRQLKDTEAFF. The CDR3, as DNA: TGTGCCTGGAGTCGACAGCTAAAGGACACTGAAGCTTTCTTT.

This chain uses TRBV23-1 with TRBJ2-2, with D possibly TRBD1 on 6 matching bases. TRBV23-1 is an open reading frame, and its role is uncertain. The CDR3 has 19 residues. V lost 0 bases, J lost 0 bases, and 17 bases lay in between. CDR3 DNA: TGCGCCAGCAGTCAATCAGGGTTGCCGGGACACCCGAACACCGGGGAGCTGTTTTTT. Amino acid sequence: CASSQSGLPGHPNTGELFF.

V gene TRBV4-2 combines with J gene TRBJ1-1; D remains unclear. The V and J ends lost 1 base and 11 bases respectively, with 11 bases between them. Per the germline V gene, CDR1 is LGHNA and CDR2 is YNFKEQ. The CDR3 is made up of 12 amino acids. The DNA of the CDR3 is TGTGCCAGCAGCCAAGTTACGACGGGGGCTTTCTTT. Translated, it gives CASSQVTTGAFF.

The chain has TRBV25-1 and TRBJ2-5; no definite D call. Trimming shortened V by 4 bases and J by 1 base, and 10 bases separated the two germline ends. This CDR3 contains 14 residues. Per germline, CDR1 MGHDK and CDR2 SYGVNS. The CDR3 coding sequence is TGTGCCAGCAGTGGGGCTGGTGTCCAAGAGACCCAGTACTTC. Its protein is CASSGAGVQETQYF. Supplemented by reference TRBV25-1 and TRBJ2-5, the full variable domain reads EADIYQTPRYLVIGTGKKITLECSQTMGHDKMYWYQQDPGMELHLIHYSYGVNSTEKGDLSSESTVSRIRTEHFPLTLESARPSHTSQYLCASSGAGVQETQYFGPGTRLLVL.

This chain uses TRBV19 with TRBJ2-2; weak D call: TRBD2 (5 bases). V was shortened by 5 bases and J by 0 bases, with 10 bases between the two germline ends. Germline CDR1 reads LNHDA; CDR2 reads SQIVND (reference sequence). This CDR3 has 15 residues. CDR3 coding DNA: TGTGCCAGTAGTCTACTAGTAGCGAACACCGGGGAGCTGTTTTTT. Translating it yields CASSLLVANTGELFF.

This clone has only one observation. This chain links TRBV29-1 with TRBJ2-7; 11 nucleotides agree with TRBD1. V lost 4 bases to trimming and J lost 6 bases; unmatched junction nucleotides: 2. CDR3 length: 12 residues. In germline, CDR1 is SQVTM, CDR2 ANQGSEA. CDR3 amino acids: CSVGGQGGEQYF. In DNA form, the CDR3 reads TGCAGCGTTGGGGGACAGGGGGGCGAGCAGTACTTC.

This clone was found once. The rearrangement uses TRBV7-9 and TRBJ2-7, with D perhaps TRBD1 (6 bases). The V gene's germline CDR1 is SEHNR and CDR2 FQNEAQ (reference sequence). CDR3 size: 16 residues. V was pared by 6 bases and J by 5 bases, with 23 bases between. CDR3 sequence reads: CASSYGTPGDRNEQYF. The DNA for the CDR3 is TGTGCCAGCAGTTATGGAACTCCAGGGGATCGGAACGAGCAGTACTTC.

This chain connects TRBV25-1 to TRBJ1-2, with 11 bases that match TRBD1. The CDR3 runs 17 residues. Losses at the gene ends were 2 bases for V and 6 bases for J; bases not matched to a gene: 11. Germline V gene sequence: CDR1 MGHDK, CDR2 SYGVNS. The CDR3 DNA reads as TGTGCCAGCAGTGAACCGGGACAGGGGGTAAAGGCTAATGGCTACACCTTC. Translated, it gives CASSEPGQGVKANGYTF.

CDR3 DNA sequence: TGTGCCAGCAGTAATAGGGGATATGGCTACACCTTC. As protein: CASSNRGYGYTF. V and J are TRBV27 and TRBJ1-2; maybe TRBD1 (5 bases). The length of the CDR3 is 12 residues. CDR1 is MNHEY and CDR2 is SMNVEV in the germline V gene (reference sequence). The germline V and J ends were trimmed by 5 bases and 5 bases, with 9 bases remaining between them.

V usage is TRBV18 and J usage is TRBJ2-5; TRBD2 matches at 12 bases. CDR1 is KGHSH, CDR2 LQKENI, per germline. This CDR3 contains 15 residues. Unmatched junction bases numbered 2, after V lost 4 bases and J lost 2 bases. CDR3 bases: TGTGCCAGCTCACTACTAGCGGGGGGTCAAGAGACCCAGTACTTC. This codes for CASSLLAGGQETQYF.

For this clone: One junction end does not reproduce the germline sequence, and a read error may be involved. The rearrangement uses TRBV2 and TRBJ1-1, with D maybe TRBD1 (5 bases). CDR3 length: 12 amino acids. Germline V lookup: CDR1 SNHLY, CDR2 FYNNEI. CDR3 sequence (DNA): TGTGCCGGCAGTGAGAATCGGGGGTTTGCTTTCTTT. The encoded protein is CAGSENRGFAFF. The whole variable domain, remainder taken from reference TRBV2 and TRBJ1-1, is EPEVTQTPSHQVTQMGQEVILRCVPISNHLYFYWYRQILGQKVEFLVSFYNNEISEKSEIFDDQFSVERPDGSNFTLKIRSTKLEDSAMYFCAGSENRGFAFFGQGTRLTVV.

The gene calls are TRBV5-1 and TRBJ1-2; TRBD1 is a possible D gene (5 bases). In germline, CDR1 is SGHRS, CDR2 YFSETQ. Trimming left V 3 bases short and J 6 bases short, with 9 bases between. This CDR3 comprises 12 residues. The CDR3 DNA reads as TGCGCCAGCAGCTCTGGGGGGGATGGCTACACCTTC. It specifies CASSSGGDGYTF.

For the CDR3, the DNA is TGTGCCAGCAGCGTTACAGGGAACACTGAAGCTTTCTTT. Its protein product is CASSVTGNTEAFF. V usage is TRBV9 and J usage is TRBJ1-1, with TRBD1 as a possible D gene (5 bases). Germline V gene data show CDR1 as SGDLS and CDR2 as YYNGEE. V was pared by 2 bases and J by 1 base, with 6 bases between. The CDR3 covers 13 residues.